This is a list of T cell receptor beta chains from one sample in a study of blood T cell repertoires in COVID-19. Repertoires were generated with immunoSEQ multiplex PCR, while TCRdb's copy carries only in-frame clones and drops some. Found here are some 100,000 clones, 87% of them singletons; the top ten hold roughly 17%. Input material: peripheral blood. These receptors were taken from a human donor in a cohort sampled during active COVID-19. Each CDR3 is given without its conserved first and last residue. D genes are given only for firm matches.

TRBJ2-7,.,TRBV11-2,ASSLELRATYEQY
TRBJ2-2,.,TRBV2,ASHGTPPTGELF
TRBJ2-7,TRBD1,TRBV5-1,ASSLLGQGATDEQY
TRBJ1-4,.,TRBV10-3,AISEQGNEKLF
TRBJ1-3,TRBD1,TRBV11-3,ASSSRQGAGNTIY
TRBJ2-1,.,TRBV21-1,ASSSGTCSYNEQF
TRBJ1-4,.,TRBV2,ASIEDVGQPNEKLF
TRBJ1-2,.,TRBV6-5,ASSFTRGPYGYT
TRBJ1-1,.,TRBV6-5,ASRTGHRNTEAF
TRBJ2-7,TRBD2,TRBV18,ASSPSPSGGISEQY
TRBJ2-3,.,TRBV7-3,ASSPVVASDTQY
TRBJ2-5,TRBD2,TRBV3-1/TRBV3-2,ASSQTWTSPKETQY
TRBJ1-4,TRBD1,TRBV2,ASRGDSSNEKLF
TRBJ1-1,.,TRBV27,ASSLSAGVTEAF
TRBJ1-1,.,TRBV6-2/TRBV6-3,ASSYPENTEAF
TRBJ1-2,.,TRBV3-1/TRBV3-2,ASSQDLGANTYGYT
TRBJ2-7,.,TRBV10-2,ASSEYQDEQY
TRBJ2-2,.,TRBV2,ASGRRGGTGELF
TRBJ1-4,TRBD1,TRBV5-4,ASSTGTGGNEKLF
TRBJ2-1,TRBD2,TRBV20-1,SASRGGYNEQF
TRBJ2-5,TRBD2,TRBV3-1/TRBV3-2,ASSRGGALSETQY
TRBJ2-6,TRBD2,TRBV7-9,ASSLWAGGSPGANVLT
TRBJ1-5,.,TRBV30,AWRPSMGRGRQPQH
TRBJ2-5,.,TRBV3-1/TRBV3-2,ASSQRDISQETQY
TRBJ1-1,.,TRBV5-6,ASILGGAWTEAF
TRBJ2-7,TRBD1,TRBV28,ASSVIGTGGDEQY
TRBJ1-5,.,TRBV30,AWSLGGVVEQPQH
TRBJ2-7,.,TRBV9,ASSPTDRGRQVGYEQY
TRBJ2-7,.,TRBV19,ASSMFSQAGYEQY
TRBJ2-1,.,TRBV5-1,ASSLTGSSYNEQF
TRBJ1-4,.,TRBV25-1,ASSDLGPPPEKLF
TRBJ2-5,.,TRBV7-3,ASSLTPSWETQY
TRBJ2-3,.,TRBV5-1,ASSLEWGRGTDTQY
TRBJ2-7,.,TRBV27,ASSSGRPYEQY
TRBJ1-1,.,TRBV30,AWSLIPLSTEAF
TRBJ2-1,.,TRBV6-6,ASSYGRSRNEQF
TRBJ2-7,TRBD2,TRBV28,ASSTTSGGVYEQY
TRBJ2-1,.,TRBV19,ASSIWSRPGNEQF
TRBJ1-5,TRBD1,TRBV7-2,ASSLEPGGNNQPQH
TRBJ1-1,.,TRBV3-1/TRBV3-2,ASRSGGTLTGNTEAF
TRBJ1-6,TRBD1,TRBV9,ASSPTDRGIVDSPLH